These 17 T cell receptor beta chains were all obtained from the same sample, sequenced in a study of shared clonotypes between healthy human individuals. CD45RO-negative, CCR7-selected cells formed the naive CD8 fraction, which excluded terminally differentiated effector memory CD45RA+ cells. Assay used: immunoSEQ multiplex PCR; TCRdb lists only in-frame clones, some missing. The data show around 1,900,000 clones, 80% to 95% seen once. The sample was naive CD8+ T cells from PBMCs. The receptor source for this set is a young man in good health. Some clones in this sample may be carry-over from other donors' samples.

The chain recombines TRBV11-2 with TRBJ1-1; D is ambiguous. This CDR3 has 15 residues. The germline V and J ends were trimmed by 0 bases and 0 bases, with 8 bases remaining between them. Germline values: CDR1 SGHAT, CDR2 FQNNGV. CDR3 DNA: TGTGCCAGCAGCTTAGAGGCGCGGATGAACACTGAAGCTTTCTTT. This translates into CASSLEARMNTEAFF.

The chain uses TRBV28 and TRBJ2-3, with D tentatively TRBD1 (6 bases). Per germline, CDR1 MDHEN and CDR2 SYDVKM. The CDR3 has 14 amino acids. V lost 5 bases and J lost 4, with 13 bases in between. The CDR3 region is CASSPPGAADTQYF. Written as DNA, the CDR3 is TGTGCCAGCAGTCCCCCAGGGGCGGCAGATACGCAGTATTTT.

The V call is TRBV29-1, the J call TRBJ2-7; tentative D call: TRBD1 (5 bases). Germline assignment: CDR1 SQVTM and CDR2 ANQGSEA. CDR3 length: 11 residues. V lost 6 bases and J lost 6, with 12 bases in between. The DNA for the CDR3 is TGCAGCGTCCTTCAGGGAAGCGAGCAGTACTTC. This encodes CSVLQGSEQYF.

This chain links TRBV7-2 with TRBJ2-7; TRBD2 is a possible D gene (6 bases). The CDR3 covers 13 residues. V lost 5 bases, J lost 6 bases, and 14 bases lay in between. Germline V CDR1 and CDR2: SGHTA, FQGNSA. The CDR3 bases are TGTGCCAGCAGCGCGGGGCCCGGCAGCGAGCAGTACTTC. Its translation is CASSAGPGSEQYF.

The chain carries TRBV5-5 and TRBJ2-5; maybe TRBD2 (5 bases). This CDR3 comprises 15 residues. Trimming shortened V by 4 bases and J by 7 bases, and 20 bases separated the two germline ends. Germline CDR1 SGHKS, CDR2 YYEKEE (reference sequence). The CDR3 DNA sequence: TGTGCCAGCAGCCCTTGGGGTGGCGGGTCTACGACCCAGTACTTC. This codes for CASSPWGGGSTTQYF.

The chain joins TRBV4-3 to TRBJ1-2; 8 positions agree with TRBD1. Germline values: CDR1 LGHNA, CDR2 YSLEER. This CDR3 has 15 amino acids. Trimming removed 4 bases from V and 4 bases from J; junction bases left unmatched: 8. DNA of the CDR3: TGCGCCAGCAGCCTCTCGGACAGGGTCGGCTATGGCTACACCTTC. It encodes CASSLSDRVGYGYTF.

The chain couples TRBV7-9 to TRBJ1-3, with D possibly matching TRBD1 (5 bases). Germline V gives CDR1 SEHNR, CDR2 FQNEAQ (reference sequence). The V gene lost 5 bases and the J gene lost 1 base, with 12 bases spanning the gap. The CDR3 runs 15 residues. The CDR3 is CASSEYGGSGNTIYF. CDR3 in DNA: TGTGCCAGCAGCGAATATGGGGGATCTGGAAACACCATATATTTT.

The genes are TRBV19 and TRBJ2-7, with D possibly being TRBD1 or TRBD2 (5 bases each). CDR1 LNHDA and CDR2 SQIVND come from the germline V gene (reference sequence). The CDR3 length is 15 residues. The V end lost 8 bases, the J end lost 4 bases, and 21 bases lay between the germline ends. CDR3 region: CASGKTGGTGYEQYF. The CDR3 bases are TGTGCCAGTGGAAAAACTGGTGGGACCGGATACGAGCAGTACTTC.

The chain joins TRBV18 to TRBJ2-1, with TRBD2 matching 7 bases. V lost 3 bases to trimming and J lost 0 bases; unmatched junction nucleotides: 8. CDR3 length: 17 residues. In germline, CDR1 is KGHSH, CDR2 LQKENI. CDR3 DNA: TGTGCCAGCTCACCCGGCGGGAGCCCGAGCTCCTACAATGAGCAGTTCTTC. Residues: CASSPGGSPSSYNEQFF.

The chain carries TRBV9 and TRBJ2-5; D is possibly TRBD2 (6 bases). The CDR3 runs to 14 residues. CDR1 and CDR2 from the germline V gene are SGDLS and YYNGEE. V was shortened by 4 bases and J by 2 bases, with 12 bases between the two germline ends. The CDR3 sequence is CASSSSGGQETQYF. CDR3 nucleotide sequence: TGTGCCAGCAGCTCTAGTGGGGGGCAAGAGACCCAGTACTTC.

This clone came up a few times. Here the CDR3 DNA reads TGTGCCTGGAGTGGGTTAGGGGAGGGCACTGAAGCTTTCTTT. Protein sequence: CAWSGLGEGTEAFF. The chain combines TRBV30 with TRBJ1-1; possibly TRBD1 for D (5 bases). Germline V CDR1 and CDR2: GTSNPN, SVGIG (reference sequence). With 1 base removed from V and 4 bases from J, the gap between germline ends came to 13 bases. The CDR3 sequence is 14 residues long.

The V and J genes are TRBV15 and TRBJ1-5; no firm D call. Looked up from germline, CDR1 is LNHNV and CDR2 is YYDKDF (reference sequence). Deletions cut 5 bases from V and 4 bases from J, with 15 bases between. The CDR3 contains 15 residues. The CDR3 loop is CATSPGRILNQPQHF. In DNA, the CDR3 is TGTGCCACCAGCCCCGGGAGGATACTTAATCAGCCCCAGCATTTT.

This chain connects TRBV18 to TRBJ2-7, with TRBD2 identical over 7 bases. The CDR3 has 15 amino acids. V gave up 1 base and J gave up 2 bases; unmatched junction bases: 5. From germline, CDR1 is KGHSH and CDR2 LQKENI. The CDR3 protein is CASSPLDREAYEQYF. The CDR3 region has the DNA TGTGCCAGCTCACCACTAGACCGGGAGGCCTACGAGCAGTACTTC.

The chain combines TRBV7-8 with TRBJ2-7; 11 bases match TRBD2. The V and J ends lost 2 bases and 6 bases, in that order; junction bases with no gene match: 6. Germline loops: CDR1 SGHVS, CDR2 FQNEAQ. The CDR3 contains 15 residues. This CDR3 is CASSLYGLAGSEQYF. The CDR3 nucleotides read TGTGCCAGCAGCTTATACGGACTAGCGGGCTCCGAGCAGTACTTC. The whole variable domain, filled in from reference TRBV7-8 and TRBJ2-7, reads GAGVSQSPRYKVAKRGQDVALRCDPISGHVSLFWYQQALGQGPEFLTYFQNEAQLDKSGLPSDRFFAERPEGSVSTLKIQRTQQEDSAVYLCASSLYGLAGSEQYFGPGTRLTVT.

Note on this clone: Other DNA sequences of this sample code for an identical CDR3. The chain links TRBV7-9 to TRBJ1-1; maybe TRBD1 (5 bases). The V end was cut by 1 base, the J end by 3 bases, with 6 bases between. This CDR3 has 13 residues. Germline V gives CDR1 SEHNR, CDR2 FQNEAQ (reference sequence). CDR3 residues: CASSLGGHTEAFF. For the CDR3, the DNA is TGTGCCAGCAGCTTAGGGGGCCACACTGAAGCTTTCTTT.

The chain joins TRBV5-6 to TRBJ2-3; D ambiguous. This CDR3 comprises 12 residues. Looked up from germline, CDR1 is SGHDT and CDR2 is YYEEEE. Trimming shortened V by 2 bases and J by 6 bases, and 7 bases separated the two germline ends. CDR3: CASSFQEDTQYF. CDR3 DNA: TGTGCCAGCAGCTTCCAGGAGGATACGCAGTATTTT.

The CDR3 DNA is TGTGCCAGCAGTTTCTTTAGCGGGAGGGCCTACGAGCAGTACTTC. This sequence encodes CASSFFSGRAYEQYF. This chain joins TRBV27 and TRBJ2-7; 11 bases map to TRBD2. V lost 3 bases to trimming and J lost 2 bases; unmatched junction nucleotides: 3. The V gene's germline CDR1 is MNHEY and CDR2 SMNVEV (reference sequence). There are 15 residues in the CDR3.